This T cell receptor beta chain was sequenced for a study of blood T cell repertoires in COVID-19. Turning to the study itself: T cells, B-cell-depleted T cells, or PBMCs provided the cDNA or gDNA that served as material.

Germline lookup yields CDR1 SGHNT and CDR2 YYREEE (reference sequence). This CDR3 spans 16 amino acids. V was clipped by 4 bases and J by 6 bases; unmatched bases: 10. The study drew participants aged about 18 to 89 years from around 24 US areas. The repertoire was sequenced with immunoSEQ multiplex PCR; TCRdb's copy has only in-frame clones and lacks some. The table includes approximately 170,000 clones, around 84% detected once. This receptor was identified in a woman aged 30 to 39 who had recovered from COVID-19. The V and J genes are TRBV5-4 and TRBJ1-1; 12 bases are a match to TRBD1. Specimen: PBMCs or T cells enriched from blood (not recorded which). The CDR3 DNA reads as TGTGCCAGCAGCGGGACAGGGGGCGCGGGAGGAGCTGAAGCTTTCTTT. Translating gives CASSGTGGAGGAEAFF.